This is a list of T cell receptor beta chains from one sample in a study of lymphopenia after photon versus proton radiotherapy. Profiling relied on immunoSEQ multiplex PCR, and the TCRdb table lists in-frame clones only, not all of them. The table lists about 34,000 clones, approximately 87% of them singletons, with about 15% in the top ten. Here the sequenced sample was peripheral blood, taken from a patient treated with proton-based radiotherapy. The origin of the receptors is a woman in her 70s with pancreatic cancer. Each CDR3 is given with its conserved first and last residue. The D gene is left open where the match is weak. Size values are once, few and many counts, or a class for expanded clones, and some rows have none.

cdr3_aa	cdr3_nt	clone_size	v_call	j_call	d_call
CASRDTSGNTGELFF	TGTGCCAGCAGGGATACTAGCGGGAACACCGGGGAGCTGTTTTTT	-	TRBV9	TRBJ2-2	TRBD2
CASSVVDRINNSPLHF	TGTGCCAGCAGCGTAGTTGACAGGATCAATAATTCACCCCTCCACTTT	-	TRBV9	TRBJ1-6	-
CASSFTRTSRYGYTF	TGTGCCAGCAGTTTTACCCGGACTTCTAGGTATGGCTACACCTTC	once	TRBV28	TRBJ1-2	-
CASSSILQGNLYGYTF	TGTGCCAGCAGCTCGATCCTTCAGGGTAACCTCTATGGCTACACCTTC	-	TRBV7-2	TRBJ1-2	-
CAWSVSGTGEETQYF	TGTGCCTGGAGTGTATCTGGGACAGGGGAAGAGACCCAGTACTTC	-	TRBV30	TRBJ2-5	TRBD1
CASSTTSYGYTF	TGTGCCAGCAGCACTACGAGCTATGGCTACACCTTC	-	TRBV28	TRBJ1-2	-
CASSVSGGRLSTDTQYF	TGTGCCAGCAGCGTATCGGGAGGGAGGTTAAGCACAGATACGCAGTATTTT	-	TRBV9	TRBJ2-3	TRBD2
CASSPLQGNSSPLHF	TGTGCCAGCAGCCCCTTACAGGGAAATAGTTCACCCCTCCACTTT	-	TRBV5-6	TRBJ1-6	-
CASSRASGFPNEQFF	TGTGCCAGTAGTAGGGCTAGCGGGTTCCCAAATGAGCAGTTCTTC	-	TRBV19	TRBJ2-1	TRBD2
CASSYSRGYNEQFF	TGTGCCAGCAGTTACTCGCGGGGGTACAATGAGCAGTTCTTC	-	TRBV6-5	TRBJ2-1	TRBD2
CASSPPGTQETQYF	TGTGCCAGCAGCCCTCCAGGGACCCAAGAGACCCAGTACTTC	-	TRBV9	TRBJ2-5	-
CASSNGLSGNEQFF	TGTGCCAGCAGTAACGGACTATCGGGCAATGAGCAGTTCTTC	-	TRBV11-2	TRBJ2-1	-
CASNPGQAFSPLHF	TGTGCCAGCAACCCGGGACAGGCGTTTTCACCCCTCCACTTT	few	TRBV11-3	TRBJ1-6	TRBD1
CATSREGDSSQYF	TGTGCCACCAGCAGAGAGGGAGACTCATCGCAGTATTTT	-	TRBV15	TRBJ2-3	-
CASSLDSRKGGNEQFF	TGTGCCAGCAGTTTAGATAGTCGAAAAGGAGGCAATGAGCAGTTCTTC	few	TRBV27	TRBJ2-1	-
CASSSGVAGGGNEQFF	TGTGCCAGCAGCTCAGGGGTAGCGGGAGGCGGGAATGAGCAGTTCTTC	few	TRBV7-2	TRBJ2-1	TRBD2
CASSLQGAVGANVLTF	TGTGCCAGCAGCTTACAGGGGGCGGTGGGGGCCAACGTCCTGACTTTC	-	TRBV7-2	TRBJ2-6	TRBD1
CASSWTGTSGANVLTF	TGTGCCAGCAGTTGGACAGGGACCTCTGGGGCCAACGTCCTGACTTTC	-	TRBV27	TRBJ2-6	TRBD1
CASSVRDGDTQYF	TGTGCCAGCAGCGTAAGGGACGGGGATACGCAGTATTTT	-	TRBV9	TRBJ2-3	-
CASSSYADTQYF	TGTGCCAGCAGCTCGTACGCAGATACGCAGTATTTT	-	TRBV9	TRBJ2-3	-
CASSSDYRDRGLGEQFF	TGTGCCAGCAGTTCCGATTACCGGGACAGGGGGCTTGGTGAGCAGTTCTTC	-	TRBV28	TRBJ2-1	TRBD1
CASSYRGLAESSYEQYF	TGTGCCAGCAGCTATCGGGGACTAGCGGAAAGCTCCTACGAGCAGTACTTC	-	TRBV5-8	TRBJ2-7	TRBD2
CASSESVLSYEQYF	TGTGCCAGCAGTGAATCAGTCCTCTCCTACGAGCAGTACTTC	-	TRBV6-1	TRBJ2-7	-
CASIRAGGELFF	TGTGCCAGCATTAGGGCCGGCGGGGAGCTGTTTTTT	few	TRBV5-6	TRBJ2-2	-
CSATFNEAFF	TGCAGTGCTACCTTTAATGAAGCTTTCTTT	-	TRBV20-1	TRBJ1-1	-
CASSLGGVAGGTYEQYF	TGTGCCAGCAGCTTGGGGGGGGTAGCGGGAGGAACCTACGAGCAGTACTTC	-	TRBV5-4	TRBJ2-7	TRBD2
CASAISSGNNEQFF	TGCGCCAGCGCGATATCTAGCGGGAACAATGAGCAGTTCTTC	-	TRBV5-1	TRBJ2-1	TRBD2
CASSDRTSGRVDEQFF	TGTGCCAGCAGCGACCGGACTAGCGGGAGGGTCGATGAGCAGTTCTTC	-	TRBV11-3	TRBJ2-1	TRBD2
CASKGLEPLSPLHF	TGCGCCAGCAAGGGCCTAGAGCCCCTTTCACCCCTCCACTTT	-	TRBV4-1	TRBJ1-6	-
CASSPRDSNYGYTF	TGTGCCAGCAGCCCCAGGGACAGTAACTATGGCTACACCTTC	-	TRBV9	TRBJ1-2	TRBD1
CASSLTTRGGQGGLDEQFF	TGTGCCAGCAGCTTAACCACCCGCGGGGGACAGGGCGGTTTGGATGAGCAGTTCTTC	-	TRBV11-3	TRBJ2-1	TRBD1
CASSGHSGYHTGELFF	TGTGCCAGCAGCGGTCATAGCGGGTACCACACCGGGGAGCTGTTTTTT	-	TRBV9	TRBJ2-2	TRBD2
CASSVGGASYNEQFF	TGTGCCAGCAGCGTAGGCGGGGCCTCCTACAATGAGCAGTTCTTC	-	TRBV9	TRBJ2-1	-
CASSFLGQFATDTQYF	TGTGCCAGCAGCTTCCTGGGACAGTTCGCCACAGATACGCAGTATTTT	-	TRBV13	TRBJ2-3	TRBD1
CASSLALVGNEQYF	TGTGCCAGCAGCTTGGCACTAGTCGGGAACGAGCAGTACTTC	-	TRBV5-4	TRBJ2-7	-
CASSAIQGTGNTIYF	TGTGCCAGCAGCGCTATACAGGGTACTGGAAACACCATATATTTT	-	TRBV9	TRBJ1-3	-
CASSLDFWLAAQIPYEQYF	TGTGCCAGCAGCTTAGACTTTTGGCTAGCGGCACAAATACCCTACGAGCAGTACTTC	-	TRBV11-3	TRBJ2-7	TRBD2
CASSLVEGTSPQHF	TGTGCCAGCAGCTTAGTTGAGGGAACGAGCCCCCAGCATTTT	-	TRBV7-9	TRBJ1-5	-